This T cell receptor (beta chain) was identified during a study of blood T cell repertoires in COVID-19 (dated by TCRdb to the early 2020s). At the level of the whole study: The collaborator samples originated in the United States, Italy and Spain and spanned the acute and convalescent phases of COVID-19. The dataset comprised deeply sampled blood TCRbeta repertoires from subjects exposed to, actively infected with, or recovered from COVID-19. Where HLA class I and class II types were available, the types were taken from metadata supplied by the sample provider, not from assay-based typing. The prospective study material was composed of cDNA or gDNA derived from T cells, B-cell-depleted T cells, or PBMCs. The repertoires were released in a freely available public database intended as a resource for research on the immune response to SARS-CoV-2. The sample metadata nearly always contained a de-identified subject ID, COVID-19 status, age in years and sex. Samples were obtained from the ongoing ImmuneRACE study (first 160 participants) and from about 1,300 subjects provided by 6 global collaborators.

With respect to this clone: Its specific antigen is unknown. No much larger clonotype is one base removed from it; base qualities were not supplied.

From a lookup of the germline V gene, CDR1 and CDR2 are SQVTM and ANQGSEA. Counted from cysteine to phenylalanine, this CDR3 has 14 amino acids. The DNA shown is the 42-base CDR3, in frame from base 1. Ends trimmed: V by 4 bases, J by 2 bases; bases unmatched to a gene: 5. Study-level results and caveats: How much clinical and demographic metadata was included differed by source and by participant, and the metadata was provided uncurated.

Participants in the prospective study were enrolled through a virtual design, were aged about 18 to 100 years, and lived in approximately 25 United States geographic areas. In the prospective study, cohorts were assigned on the basis of participant-reported clinical history obtained from a screening survey and a study questionnaire. Exposed participants were defined as having been in contact with someone with a PCR-confirmed or clinician-diagnosed COVID-19 case within 2 weeks of study entry. Mobile phlebotomists in the prospective study collected whole blood, serum and a nasopharyngeal or oropharyngeal swab from every participant. Prospective study participants could optionally give additional blood draws and questionnaires over an approximately two-month period. Blood samples from the prospective study were shipped frozen or at room temperature prior to DNA extraction. The immunoSEQ Assay, a bias-controlled multiplex PCR, was used to amplify TCRbeta CDR3 regions from genomic DNA. As for the original processing: Within the assay, amplification of reference gene primers was used to estimate how many nucleated cells each sample contained. Sequence reads were collapsed and filtered to measure the absolute abundance of every unique TCRbeta CDR3 rearrangement. For each sample, productive Simpson clonality was calculated by taking the square root of Simpson's diversity index across productive rearrangements. As stored in TCRdb, this immuneACCESS dataset retains in-frame rearrangements with V and J assigned. A fraction of the clones does not appear; measured against another copy, unresolved V genes explain less than half of the discrepancy, and the remainder lacks a known reason. V and J calls and clone size come straight from that table; D and trimming were deduced from the DNA. This sample comprises some 340,000 clones, 85% to 95% of them detected only once. Jointly, the top ten make up roughly 3.9% of the sample.

The source is a woman aged 25-40 years who had been exposed to COVID-19. Sequences were obtained from PBMCs or T cells enriched from blood (not recorded which). The V and J segments used are TRBV29-1 and TRBJ2-5, and TRBD1 matches 9 of the central bases. CDR3 region: CSVAGDRAQETQYF. DNA sequence: TGCAGCGTTGCGGGGGACAGGGCACAAGAGACCCAGTACTTC.